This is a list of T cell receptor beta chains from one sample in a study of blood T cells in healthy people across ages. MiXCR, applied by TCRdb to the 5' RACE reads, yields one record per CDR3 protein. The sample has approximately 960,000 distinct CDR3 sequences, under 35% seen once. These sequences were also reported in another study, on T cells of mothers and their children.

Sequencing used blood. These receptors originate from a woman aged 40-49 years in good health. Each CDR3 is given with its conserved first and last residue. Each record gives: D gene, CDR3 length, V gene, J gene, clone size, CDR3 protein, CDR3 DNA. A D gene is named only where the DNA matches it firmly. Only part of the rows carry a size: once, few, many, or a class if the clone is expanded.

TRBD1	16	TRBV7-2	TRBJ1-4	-	CASSRYYRGLSEKLFF	TGTGCCAGCAGTCGATACTACAGGGGGCTTAGTGAAAAACTGTTTTTT
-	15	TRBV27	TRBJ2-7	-	CASSMRLGSSYEQYF	TGTGCCAGCAGTATGCGTCTGGGTAGCTCCTACGAGCAGTACTTC
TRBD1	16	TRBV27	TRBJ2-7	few	CASSALTGRFVYEQYF	TGTGCCAGCAGTGCCCTGACAGGGAGATTTGTCTACGAGCAGTACTTC
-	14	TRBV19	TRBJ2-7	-	CASSATGNPYEQYF	TGTGCCAGTAGTGCCACCGGGAACCCTTACGAGCAGTACTTC
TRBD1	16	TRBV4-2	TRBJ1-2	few	CASSQDPLDRESGYTF	TGTGCCAGCAGCCAAGATCCCCTCGACAGGGAGTCTGGCTACACCTTC
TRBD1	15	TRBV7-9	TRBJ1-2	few	CASSSTQGAEYGYTF	TGTGCCAGCAGCTCGACACAGGGGGCTGAGTATGGCTACACCTTC
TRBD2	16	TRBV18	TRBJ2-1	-	CASSPPGTSGIAEQFF	TGTGCCAGCTCACCTCCCGGGACTAGCGGCATCGCTGAGCAGTTCTTC
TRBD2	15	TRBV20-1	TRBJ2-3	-	CSASGASGNQDTQYF	TGCAGTGCTAGCGGCGCTAGCGGGAACCAAGATACGCAGTATTTT
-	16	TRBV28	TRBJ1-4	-	CASSLGEGATNEKPFF	TGTGCCAGCAGCCTAGGGGAGGGAGCAACTAATGAAAAACCGTTTTTT
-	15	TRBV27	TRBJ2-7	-	CASSLEAAASDEQYF	TGTGCCAGCAGTCTCGAGGCGGCAGCCTCCGACGAGCAGTACTTC
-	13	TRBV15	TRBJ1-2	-	CATSRGLPRGYTF	TGTGCCACCAGCAGAGGCCTACCTCGGGGCTACACCTTC
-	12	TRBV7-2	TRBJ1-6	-	CASSFPRVPLHF	TGTGCCAGCAGCTTCCCCAGGGTACCCCTCCACTTT
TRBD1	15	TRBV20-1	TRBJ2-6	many	CSAPDRGHGANVLTF	TGCAGTGCCCCGGACAGGGGGCATGGGGCCAACGTCCTGACTTTC
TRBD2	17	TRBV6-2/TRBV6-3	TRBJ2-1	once	CASSYSKLSGDYNEQFF	TGTGCCAGCAGTTACTCGAAATTGAGCGGGGACTACAATGAGCAGTTCTTC
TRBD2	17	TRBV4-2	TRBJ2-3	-	CASSLAKAGGLTDTQYF	TGTGCCAGCAGCTTAGCCAAGGCGGGGGGACTCACAGATACGCAGTATTTT
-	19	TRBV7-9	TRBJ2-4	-	CASSLTGTDSIKAKNIQYF	TGTGCCAGCAGCTTAACCGGGACGGACAGCATCAAGGCCAAAAACATTCAGTACTTC